This TCR beta chain was obtained from a study of Ad26.COV2.S vaccination and SARS-CoV-2 variants. Background on the study: Donor had been placed in the Ad26.COV2.S arm of the COV1001 trial. Study outcomes and limitations: TCR breadth and depth estimates may have understated total T cell responses.

This clone was found once. The antigen is unknown. This CDR3 region has 11 residues. Germline V lookup: CDR1 MDHEN, CDR2 SYDVKM. J was trimmed by 12 bases and V by 4 bases; bases with no gene match: 6. Treatment here: around 19 received Ad26.COV2.S at low or high dose, single or two shots; about 5 received placebo; per-sample allocation not given. All samples were drawn on day 63, counting from the first vaccine or placebo injection. An adult donor aged 18-55 years was enrolled in Boston. This vaccine is an Ad26 vector that expresses the Wuhan-strain SARS-CoV-2 spike. The assay was immunoSEQ multiplex PCR, and TCRdb's table has in-frame clones only and misses some. This table holds about 440,000 clones, around 88% found once.

The chain recombines TRBV28 with TRBJ2-7; 7 nucleotides align to TRBD1. The receptor comes from a person between 18 and 65 years old who received the Ad26.COV2.S COVID-19 vaccine or a placebo. Material: peripheral blood, obtained in a trial of Ad26.COV2.S vaccine versus placebo. This CDR3 reads CASSWAGGMYF. CDR3 sequence (DNA): TGTGCCAGCAGTTGGGCAGGGGGTATGTACTTC.